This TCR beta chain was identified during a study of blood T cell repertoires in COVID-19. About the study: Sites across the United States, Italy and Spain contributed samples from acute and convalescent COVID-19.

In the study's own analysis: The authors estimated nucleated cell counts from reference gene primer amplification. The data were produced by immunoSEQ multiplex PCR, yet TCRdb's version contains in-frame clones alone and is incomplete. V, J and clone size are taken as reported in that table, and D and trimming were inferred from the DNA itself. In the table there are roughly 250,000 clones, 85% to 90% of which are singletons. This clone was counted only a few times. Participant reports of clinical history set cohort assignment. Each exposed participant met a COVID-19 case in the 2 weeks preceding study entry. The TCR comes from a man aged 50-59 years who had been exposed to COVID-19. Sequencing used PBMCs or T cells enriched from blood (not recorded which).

As DNA, the CDR3 is TGTGCCAGCACGCGTAACGAAGACTATGGCTACACCTTC. As protein: CASTRNEDYGYTF. V gene TRBV2 combines with J gene TRBJ1-2; D remains ambiguous. The CDR3 is 13 amino acids. Germline V gives CDR1 SNHLY, CDR2 FYNNEI. Trimming shortened V by 7 bases and J by 3 bases, and 12 bases separated the two germline ends.